Listed here are 21 T cell receptor beta chains from one sample, sequenced in a study of cytomegalovirus exposure and HLA in healthy donors. In the PCR, 60 Vbeta and 13 Jbeta primers were used. Clones were sequenced by immunoSEQ multiplex PCR, and TCRdb holds only the in-frame ones, with some missing. Of some 57,000 clones detected, roughly 90% appear once; the ten largest clones hold 1.5%. The specimen was PBMCs. All receptors derive from a young man in good health and CMV-seropositive.

As DNA, the CDR3 is TGTGCCAGCAGTTTTGGGCCCCAAAATCAGCCCCAGCATTTT. Encoded protein: CASSFGPQNQPQHF. The rearrangement links TRBV6-5 to TRBJ1-5; D gene uncertain. V was pared by 4 bases and J by 4 bases, with 11 bases between. CDR1 is MNHEY, CDR2 SVGAGI, per germline. CDR3 length: 14 amino acids.

V is TRBV4-1 and J is TRBJ1-6; the D gene is possibly TRBD1 (5 bases). Trimming stripped 8 bases from V and 4 bases from J, with 12 bases between. Germline CDR1 reads MGHRA; CDR2 reads YSYEKL. The CDR3 runs to 14 residues. The chain's CDR3 is CASEPGLYNSPLHF. The CDR3 coding sequence is TGCGCCAGCGAACCGGGACTTTATAATTCACCCCTCCACTTT.

This chain joins TRBV27 and TRBJ2-1; D possibly corresponds to TRBD2 (5 bases). This CDR3 has 14 residues. The ends were cut back, 6 bases at V and 7 bases at J, with 16 bases in the middle. Germline V CDR1 and CDR2: MNHEY, SMNVEV (reference sequence). This CDR3 reads CASRYATRSNEQFF. In DNA form, the CDR3 reads TGTGCCAGCAGGTACGCAACTAGATCAAATGAGCAGTTCTTC.

This chain joins TRBV6-6 and TRBJ1-1; D gene unclear. Per germline, CDR1 MNHNY and CDR2 SVGAGI (reference sequence). V dropped 2 bases and J dropped 7 bases, with 8 bases sitting between them. The CDR3 spans 12 residues. The CDR3 DNA follows: TGTGCCAGCAGTTACGGAGGTCTTGAAGCTTTCTTT. It is translated as CASSYGGLEAFF.

The V call is TRBV5-1, the J call TRBJ2-7; 10 bases line up with TRBD2. This CDR3 is 18 amino acids long. The germline CDR1 and CDR2 sequences are SGHRS and YFSETQ. The junction had 15 bases not matched to a gene; V was cut back by 4 bases and J by 2 bases. CDR3 DNA: TGCGCCAGCAGCGGAGGGGGGCTAGCGGGAGCTTCACCCTACGAGCAGTACTTC. Its translation is CASSGGGLAGASPYEQYF.

This chain connects TRBV7-2 to TRBJ2-7; D is unresolved. V was shortened by 5 bases and J by 2 bases, with 13 bases between the two germline ends. The CDR3 loop spans 14 amino acids. Germline V gives CDR1 SGHTA, CDR2 FQGNSA. CDR3 amino acids: CASSSGTSTYEQYF. The CDR3 DNA follows: TGTGCCAGCAGCAGTGGCACCTCAACCTACGAGCAGTACTTC. The full variable domain, with the rest looked up from reference TRBV7-2 and TRBJ2-7, is GAGVSQSPSNKVTEKGKDVELRCDPISGHTALYWYRQSLGQGLEFLIYFQGNSAPDKSGLPSDRFSAERTGGSVSTLTIQRTQQEDSAVYLCASSSGTSTYEQYFGPGTRLTVT.

This clone was counted only a few times. This chain uses TRBV5-1 with TRBJ1-1; possibly TRBD1 for D (6 bases). The ends were cut back, 4 bases at V and 2 bases at J, with 18 bases in the middle. This CDR3 comprises 16 residues. Germline CDR1 SGHRS, CDR2 YFSETQ. The CDR3 here is CASSLDSHVINTEAFF. CDR3 in DNA: TGCGCCAGCAGCCTGGACAGTCACGTAATCAACACTGAAGCTTTCTTT.

CDR3 residues: CASSFGQVSYEQYF. CDR3 nucleotides: TGTGCCAGCAGTTTCGGACAGGTCTCCTACGAGCAGTACTTC. This chain uses TRBV7-9 with TRBJ2-7; 7 nucleotides agree with TRBD1. Germline assignment: CDR1 SEHNR and CDR2 FQNEAQ (reference sequence). The CDR3 runs to 14 residues. J gave up 0 bases and V 6 bases, and 5 bases lay outside the gene matches.

This clone appeared a single time. The chain links TRBV2 to TRBJ2-2, with D perhaps TRBD1 (6 bases). The V gene's germline CDR1 is SNHLY and CDR2 FYNNEI. The CDR3 has 12 residues. Trimming took 6 bases from V and 6 from J, leaving 8 bases between them. CDR3: CASRYRAGELFF. The CDR3 nucleotides are TGTGCCAGCAGATACAGGGCCGGGGAGCTGTTTTTT.

The gene calls are TRBV2 and TRBJ2-1; D ambiguous. The CDR3 contains 13 residues. Trimming removed 8 bases at V and 0 bases at J, with 8 bases between. Germline V gene sequence: CDR1 SNHLY, CDR2 FYNNEI. CDR3 bases: TGTGCCAGCTACTCGTACTCCTACAATGAGCAGTTCTTC. Protein sequence: CASYSYSYNEQFF.

Details on this clone: A read error may produce the germline difference seen at one junction end. V gene TRBV9 combines with J gene TRBJ2-5; D perhaps matches TRBD2 (5 bases). Germline CDR1 reads SGDLS; CDR2 reads YYNGEE. CDR3 length equals 14 residues. The CDR3: CASGVTGGQETQYF. DNA for the CDR3: TGTGCCAGCGGCGTGACTGGCGGGCAAGAGACCCAGTACTTC.

The chain carries TRBV18 and TRBJ2-2; 12 bases are a match to TRBD2. The length of the CDR3 is 16 residues. The germline CDR1 and CDR2 sequences are KGHSH and LQKENI. The V gene end was trimmed by 1 base and the J gene end by 7 bases; junction bases not matched to a gene: 4. The CDR3 region is CASSPRTSGAGGELFF. CDR3 DNA sequence: TGTGCCAGCTCACCACGGACTAGCGGGGCCGGCGGGGAGCTGTTTTTT.

The chain couples TRBV2 to TRBJ2-3; 12 bases agree with TRBD2. The CDR3 loop spans 15 amino acids. V lost 3 bases, J lost 8 bases, and 6 bases stayed unmatched. Germline V gives CDR1 SNHLY, CDR2 FYNNEI. CDR3 residues: CASSERLAGGFTQYF. In DNA form, the CDR3 reads TGTGCCAGCAGTGAGCGTCTAGCGGGAGGGTTTACGCAGTATTTT.

Details on this clone: This specimen includes other DNA sequences encoding the same CDR3. This chain connects TRBV5-8 to TRBJ2-5; maybe TRBD1 (6 bases). The germline V gene encodes CDR1 SGHTS and CDR2 YDEGEE. The V gene lost 0 bases and the J gene lost 4 bases, with 10 bases spanning the gap. The CDR3 contains 14 residues. The CDR3 here is CASSLGGRGETQYF. Here the CDR3 DNA reads TGTGCCAGCAGCTTGGGGGGGCGCGGAGAGACCCAGTACTTC.

The chain combines TRBV28 with TRBJ2-7; 10 nucleotides line up with TRBD1. CDR3 length equals 13 residues. Germline V CDR1 and CDR2: MDHEN, SYDVKM. V lost 3 bases to trimming and J lost 4 bases; unmatched junction nucleotides: 0. This CDR3 is CASSLGQGYEQYF. For the CDR3, the DNA is TGTGCCAGCAGTTTGGGACAGGGGTACGAGCAGTACTTC.

J is TRBJ2-3 and V is TRBV19, with 10 positions matching TRBD2. Germline values: CDR1 LNHDA, CDR2 SQIVND (reference sequence). After removal of 5 bases from V and 5 bases from J, the junction contained 4 bases not matched to a gene. CDR3 length: 14 amino acids. The CDR3 DNA is TGTGCCAGTAGTCTAGCGGGAGAGAGAGATACGCAGTATTTT. It translates to CASSLAGERDTQYF.

The rearrangement links TRBV6-5 to TRBJ1-2, with 11 positions matching TRBD1. This CDR3 is built from 15 residues. The ends lost 6 bases at V and 4 bases at J; junction bases unmatched: 7. The germline gives CDR1 MNHEY, CDR2 SVGAGI. CDR3 sequence reads: CASSPGQGGSYGYTF. The CDR3, as DNA: TGTGCCAGCAGCCCGGGACAGGGGGGTAGCTATGGCTACACCTTC.

The gene calls are TRBV15 and TRBJ2-3; possibly TRBD2 for D (6 bases). The CDR3 is made up of 16 amino acids. V was trimmed by 5 bases and J by 5 bases, leaving 20 bases between them. Germline CDR1 LNHNV, CDR2 YYDKDF (reference sequence). CDR3 in DNA: TGTGCCACCAGCGCACGTTCGGGGACTGGTGGAGATACGCAGTATTTT. It yields the protein CATSARSGTGGDTQYF.

In regard to this clone: The junction departs from germline at one end; a sequencing error may be responsible. The gene calls are TRBV7-9 and TRBJ2-5; TRBD2 matches at 10 bases. The CDR3 is 15 residues long. The germline CDR1 and CDR2 sequences are SEHNR and FQNEAQ (reference sequence). This CDR3 is CSSSLSGLADGTQYF. The CDR3 DNA reads TGTTCCAGCAGCTTATCTGGACTAGCGGACGGGACCCAGTACTTC.

This CDR3 is CASSSRDSQPQHF. CDR3 nucleotide sequence: TGTGCCAGCAGCTCGAGGGACAGCCAGCCCCAGCATTTT. The chain has TRBV7-2 and TRBJ1-5; 7 bases are shared with TRBD1. The CDR3 is made up of 13 amino acids. CDR1 and CDR2 (germline): SGHTA, FQGNSA. J was trimmed by 7 bases and V by 4 bases; bases with no gene match: 4. Complete variable domain (other parts from reference TRBV7-2 and TRBJ1-5): GAGVSQSPSNKVTEKGKDVELRCDPISGHTALYWYRQSLGQGLEFLIYFQGNSAPDKSGLPSDRFSAERTGGSVSTLTIQRTQQEDSAVYLCASSSRDSQPQHFGDGTRLSIL.

This clone was seen a single time. The chain uses TRBV28 and TRBJ1-2; perhaps TRBD1 as D (5 bases). This CDR3 spans 13 amino acids. Germline V gene lookup returns CDR1 MDHEN and CDR2 SYDVKM. The ends were cut back, 6 bases at V and 8 bases at J, with 16 bases in the middle. CDR3 coding DNA: TGTGCCAGCAGCCGAACTCCAGGGTGGGGCTACACCTTC. It specifies CASSRTPGWGYTF.